The source of this T cell receptor (beta chain) is a study of T cell responses to AZD1222 COVID-19 vaccine. This table comes from immunoSEQ multiplex PCR, and its TCRdb copy is limited to in-frame clones, with some not included. Here the sample spans 130,000 to 150,000 clones, around 93% being singletons. This CDR3 region has 16 residues. Per germline, CDR1 LNHDA and CDR2 SQIVND (reference sequence). V dropped 4 bases and J dropped 4 bases, with 14 bases sitting between them. For this clone: What it binds is unknown.

Overall study findings and caveats: The donors showed a predominance of white British ancestry and of females, with possible underestimation of clonal diversity. Rises in breadth and depth of Spike-specific TCRs came after two AZD1222 doses. Among vaccine-associated CD4 TCRs, coverage spanned spike, with dominance at 160-218 and 743-854.

V is TRBV19 and J is TRBJ2-6; the D gene is possibly TRBD1 (5 bases). This receptor was identified in an adult in good health. The material was peripheral blood, obtained on day 0 of AZD1222 vaccination. CDR3 sequence (DNA): TGTGCCAGTAGTAAAGGGGAACTGGGAGGGGCCAACGTCCTGACTTTC. Amino acids: CASSKGELGGANVLTF.